The clone carrying this TCR beta chain has ten or more counts. Its antigen is not identified. The V end lost 3 bases, the J end lost 1 base, and 13 bases lay between the germline ends. CDR3 length: 16 amino acids. TCRdb independently ran MiXCR on the reads; one entry per CDR3 protein. The sample lists around 530,000 distinct CDR3 sequences; about 17% were seen once. The sample comes from a study of T cell repertoires in cytomegalovirus infection. Study details: Public TCR beta signature analysis indicated the presence of both CMV infection and matching HLA type.

General study results and limits: CMV-specific TCR beta clonotypes restricted by HLA-C dominated the ex vivo response. Cumulative frequency (of public TCR beta family members) identified carriers of CMV plus the relevant HLA.

The chain couples TRBV12-3 or TRBV12-4 to TRBJ1-5; D gene unclear. The sequencing sample was made of CD8+ T cells from PBMCs. The sequence came from a human donor in good health (CMV status not recorded). Some clones in this sample may be carry-over from other donors' samples. CDR3 sequence reads: CASSFRGRGSNQPQHF. CDR3 coding DNA: TGTGCCAGCAGTTTTAGAGGGCGCGGCAGCAATCAGCCCCAGCATTTT.